The 18 T cell receptor beta chains presented below share a single source sample, sequenced in a study of cytotoxic CD8 clonotypes in ibrutinib-treated CLL. The assay was immunoSEQ multiplex PCR, and TCRdb's table has in-frame clones only and misses some. The data show tens of thousands of clones, roughly 72% seen once. This specimen consisted of PBMCs, obtained at disease progression, from a patient treated with ibrutinib. Receptors were obtained from a human donor with chronic lymphocytic leukemia.

The chain recombines TRBV2 with TRBJ2-7, with D maybe TRBD2 (6 bases). The CDR3 is 12 residues long. V lost 7 bases and J 6 bases, leaving 13 bases between the germline ends. The germline V gene has CDR1 SNHLY and CDR2 FYNNEI. CDR3 DNA: TGTGCCAGCACCTTGGGACTCTCCGAGCAGTACTTC. Its protein is CASTLGLSEQYF. Full variable domain (outside the CDR3, taken from reference TRBV2 and TRBJ2-7): EPEVTQTPSHQVTQMGQEVILRCVPISNHLYFYWYRQILGQKVEFLVSFYNNEISEKSEIFDDQFSVERPDGSNFTLKIRSTKLEDSAMYFCASTLGLSEQYFGPGTRLTVT.

The V gene is TRBV9, the J gene TRBJ2-7; 9 bases align to TRBD2. The CDR3 totals 17 residues. V gave up 0 bases and J gave up 2 bases; unmatched junction bases: 9. The germline V gene encodes CDR1 SGDLS and CDR2 YYNGEE. CDR3: CASSVDYSAGGTYEQYF. CDR3 nucleotides: TGTGCCAGCAGCGTAGATTACTCAGCGGGAGGAACCTACGAGCAGTACTTC.

The V and J genes are TRBV10-1 and TRBJ2-1; 9 nucleotides agree with TRBD2. Germline V gives CDR1 WNHNN, CDR2 SYGVQD (reference sequence). This CDR3 is 14 amino acids long. V dropped 7 bases and J dropped 5; count of bases not matched to a gene: 6. The CDR3 loop reads CASNSIAGDNEQFF. For the CDR3, the DNA is TGCGCCAGCAACTCTATAGCGGGGGACAATGAGCAGTTCTTC.

This chain connects TRBV5-1 to TRBJ2-5; TRBD2 agrees at 8 bases. Germline lookup yields CDR1 SGHRS and CDR2 YFSETQ. The CDR3 contains 15 residues. Germline trimming cut 2 bases from V and 2 bases from J; bases unmatched to any gene: 5. CDR3: CASSFSGAVQETQYF. DNA for the CDR3: TGCGCCAGCAGCTTTAGCGGGGCCGTACAAGAGACCCAGTACTTC.

As regards this clone: Other DNA sequences in this specimen translate into the identical CDR3. This rearrangement joins TRBV2 to TRBJ2-5; the D gene is possibly TRBD1 (5 bases). Trimming shortened V by 1 base and J by 5 bases, and 8 bases separated the two germline ends. The CDR3 length is 13 residues. Germline V gene lookup returns CDR1 SNHLY and CDR2 FYNNEI. The CDR3 loop is CASSEGGRETQYF. The CDR3 DNA sequence: TGTGCCAGCAGTGAAGGGGGCCGGGAGACCCAGTACTTC. The entire variable domain, with the rest obtained from reference TRBV2 and TRBJ2-5, is as follows: EPEVTQTPSHQVTQMGQEVILRCVPISNHLYFYWYRQILGQKVEFLVSFYNNEISEKSEIFDDQFSVERPDGSNFTLKIRSTKLEDSAMYFCASSEGGRETQYFGPGTRLLVL.

The CDR3 spells CASRGGTEAFF. The CDR3 nucleotides read TGTGCCAGCAGGGGGGGCACTGAAGCTTTCTTT. The chain joins TRBV6-5 to TRBJ1-1, with D perhaps matching TRBD1 (5 bases). Germline V gene lookup returns CDR1 MNHEY and CDR2 SVGAGI. The CDR3 covers 11 residues. Trimming removed 6 bases at V and 4 bases at J, with 6 bases between.

V and J are TRBV6-1 and TRBJ1-2; D not certain. The V end lost 4 bases, the J end lost 7 bases, and 7 bases lay between the germline ends. This CDR3 has 11 residues. Per germline, CDR1 MNHNS and CDR2 SASEGT. CDR3 nucleotide sequence: TGTGCCAGCAGTGTCGAGGGTGGCTACACCTTC. The encoded protein is CASSVEGGYTF.

A note on this clone: At one of its ends the junction is not consistent with the germline gene, which may arise from a read error. CDR3 amino acids: CASSSGGATDTQYF. CDR3 nucleotides: TGTGCTAGCAGCTCCGGGGGGGCCACAGATACGCAGTATTTT. V is TRBV7-7 and J is TRBJ2-3; 8 bases fit TRBD2. There are 14 residues in the CDR3. From germline, CDR1 is SSHAT and CDR2 FNYEAQ (reference sequence).

This sequence joins TRBV10-3 and TRBJ1-1; maybe TRBD1 (6 bases). Germline lookup yields CDR1 ENHRY and CDR2 SYGVKD. This CDR3 contains 17 residues. V was cut by 0 bases and J by 1 base, with 15 bases left in between. The CDR3 DNA follows: TGTGCCATCAGTGAGTCGGCTTGGGGGGGCCCGAACACTGAAGCTTTCTTT. Amino acids: CAISESAWGGPNTEAFF.

This clone was detected once. CDR3 in amino acids: CASSPRPRDTQYF. CDR3 coding DNA: TGTGCCAGCAGTCCTCGACCGAGAGATACGCAGTATTTT. The gene calls are TRBV27 and TRBJ2-3; D is unresolved. Trimming pared 5 bases from V and 5 bases from J, leaving 11 bases between. CDR1 and CDR2 from the germline V gene are MNHEY and SMNVEV (reference sequence). The CDR3 totals 13 residues.

The rearrangement links TRBV29-1 to TRBJ2-7, with a possible D match to TRBD1 (6 bases). Germline V gene sequence: CDR1 SQVTM, CDR2 ANQGSEA. The CDR3 loop spans 12 amino acids. V was pared by 4 bases and J by 4 bases, with 11 bases between. CDR3 sequence reads: CSVVDSRYEQYF. CDR3 in DNA: TGCAGCGTTGTGGACAGTCGTTACGAGCAGTACTTC.

This chain connects TRBV27 to TRBJ2-7; D unresolved. Germline V gives CDR1 MNHEY, CDR2 SMNVEV (reference sequence). The V end lost 6 bases, the J end lost 1 base, and 10 bases lay between the germline ends. The CDR3 has 13 residues. CDR3 in DNA: TGTGCCAGCAGGTTGGCCGGGTCCTACGAGCAGTACTTC. It specifies CASRLAGSYEQYF.

This clone was counted a few times. The chain is built from TRBV6-5 and TRBJ1-5; no firm D call. Trimming removed 5 bases from V and 6 bases from J, with 11 bases in between. CDR3 length equals 13 residues. Germline lookup yields CDR1 MNHEY and CDR2 SVGAGI. The CDR3 nucleotides are TGTGCCAGCAGTGAAGTCGTGGGTCAGCCCCAGCATTTT. Protein: CASSEVVGQPQHF.

Notes on this clone: The junction differs from germline at one of its ends, possibly a read error. The chain is built from TRBV19 and TRBJ2-4, with D perhaps matching TRBD2 (7 bases). CDR3 size: 16 residues. Germline assignment: CDR1 LNHDA and CDR2 SQIVND (reference sequence). The CDR3, as DNA: TGTGCCAGTAGTATCGGGAGTCGGGGGGCTCCGCTAGCCAGGGACTTC. Amino acids: CASSIGSRGAPLARDF.

V usage is TRBV27 and J usage is TRBJ2-2; no clear D. V lost 5 bases and J 2 bases, leaving 9 bases between the germline ends. This CDR3 region has 14 residues. Germline V gives CDR1 MNHEY, CDR2 SMNVEV (reference sequence). The CDR3 nucleotides are TGTGCCAGCAGTATTGTGGGCAACACCGGGGAGCTGTTTTTT. Amino acid sequence: CASSIVGNTGELFF.

The CDR3 DNA is TGTGCCAGCAGCTTGGGACAGGGTGGAGAAGGCTACACCTTC. Translated: CASSLGQGGEGYTF. The V gene is TRBV5-4, the J gene TRBJ1-2; 7 nucleotides line up with TRBD1. Germline assignment: CDR1 SGHNT and CDR2 YYREEE (reference sequence). Losses at the gene ends were 0 bases for V and 8 bases for J; bases not matched to a gene: 7. The CDR3 consists of 14 residues.

This clone was observed a few times. The chain has TRBV30 and TRBJ1-1; D is possibly TRBD1 (5 bases). This CDR3 comprises 13 residues. Germline V gene sequence: CDR1 GTSNPN, CDR2 SVGIG (reference sequence). V was shortened by 2 bases and J by 4 bases, with 11 bases between the two germline ends. The CDR3, as DNA: TGTGCCTGGAGTCGAGACAGTATCACTGAAGCTTTCTTT. The encoded protein is CAWSRDSITEAFF.

The chain carries TRBV6-5 and TRBJ1-1, with TRBD1 matching 7 bases. V lost 6 bases and J lost 0; bases outside the gene matches: 7. This CDR3 is built from 15 residues. Germline CDR1 and CDR2: MNHEY and SVGAGI. Here the CDR3 DNA reads TGTGCCAGCAGCCCACCGGGACAGCTGAACACTGAAGCTTTCTTT. Its translation: CASSPPGQLNTEAFF.